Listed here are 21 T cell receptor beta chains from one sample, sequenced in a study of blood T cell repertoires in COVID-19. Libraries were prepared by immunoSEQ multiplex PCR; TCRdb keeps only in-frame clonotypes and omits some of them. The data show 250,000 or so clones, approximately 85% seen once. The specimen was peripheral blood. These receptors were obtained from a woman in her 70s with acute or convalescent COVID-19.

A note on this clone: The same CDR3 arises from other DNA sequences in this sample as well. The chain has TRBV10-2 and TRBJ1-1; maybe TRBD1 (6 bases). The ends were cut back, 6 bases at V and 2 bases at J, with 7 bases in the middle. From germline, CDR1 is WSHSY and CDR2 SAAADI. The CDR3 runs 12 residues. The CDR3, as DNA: TGCGCCAGCAGACAGGGCAACACTGAAGCTTTCTTT. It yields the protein CASRQGNTEAFF.

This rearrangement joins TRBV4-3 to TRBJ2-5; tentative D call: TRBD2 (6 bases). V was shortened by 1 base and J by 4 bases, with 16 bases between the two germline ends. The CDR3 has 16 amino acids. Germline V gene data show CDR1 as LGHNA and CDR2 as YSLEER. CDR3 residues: CASSQAWVAAGETQYF. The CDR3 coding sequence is TGCGCCAGCAGCCAAGCGTGGGTAGCGGCGGGAGAGACCCAGTACTTC.

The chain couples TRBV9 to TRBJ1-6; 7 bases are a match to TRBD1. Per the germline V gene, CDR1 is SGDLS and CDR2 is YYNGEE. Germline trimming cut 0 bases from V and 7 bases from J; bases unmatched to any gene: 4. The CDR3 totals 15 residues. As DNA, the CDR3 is TGTGCCAGCAGCGTAGCGCCGACAGGGAATTCACCCCTCCACTTT. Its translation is CASSVAPTGNSPLHF.

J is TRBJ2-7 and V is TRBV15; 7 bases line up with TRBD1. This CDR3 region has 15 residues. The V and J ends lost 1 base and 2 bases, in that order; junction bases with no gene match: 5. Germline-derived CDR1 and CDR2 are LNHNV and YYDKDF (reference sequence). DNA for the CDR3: TGTGCCACCAGCAGAGGGGGGCAGGGGGCCTACGAGCAGTACTTC. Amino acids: CATSRGGQGAYEQYF.

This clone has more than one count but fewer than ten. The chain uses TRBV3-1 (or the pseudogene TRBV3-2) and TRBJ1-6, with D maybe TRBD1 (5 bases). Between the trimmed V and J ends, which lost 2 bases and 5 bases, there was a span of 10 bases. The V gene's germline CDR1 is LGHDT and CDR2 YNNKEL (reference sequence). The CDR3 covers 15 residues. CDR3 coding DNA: TGTGCCAGCAGCCAAAGGAGGGGCGATAATTCACCCCTCCACTTT. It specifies CASSQRRGDNSPLHF.

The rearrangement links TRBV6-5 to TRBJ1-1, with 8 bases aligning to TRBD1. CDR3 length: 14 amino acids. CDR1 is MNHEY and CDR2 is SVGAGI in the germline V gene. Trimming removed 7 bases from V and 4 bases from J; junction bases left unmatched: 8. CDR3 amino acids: CASISGQGATEAFF. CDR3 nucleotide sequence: TGTGCCAGCATCTCCGGACAGGGCGCCACTGAAGCTTTCTTT.

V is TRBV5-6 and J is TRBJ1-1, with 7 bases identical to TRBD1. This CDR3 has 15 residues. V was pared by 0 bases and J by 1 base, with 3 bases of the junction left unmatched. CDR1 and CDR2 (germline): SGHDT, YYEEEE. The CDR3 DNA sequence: TGTGCCAGCAGCTTGGTTGACAGGGAGAACACTGAAGCTTTCTTT. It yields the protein CASSLVDRENTEAFF.

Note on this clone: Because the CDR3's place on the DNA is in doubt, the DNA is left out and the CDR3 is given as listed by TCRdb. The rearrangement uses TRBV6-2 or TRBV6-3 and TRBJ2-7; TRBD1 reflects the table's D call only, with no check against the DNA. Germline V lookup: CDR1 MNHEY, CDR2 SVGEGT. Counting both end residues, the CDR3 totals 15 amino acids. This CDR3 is CASSTSTAKGHEQYF.

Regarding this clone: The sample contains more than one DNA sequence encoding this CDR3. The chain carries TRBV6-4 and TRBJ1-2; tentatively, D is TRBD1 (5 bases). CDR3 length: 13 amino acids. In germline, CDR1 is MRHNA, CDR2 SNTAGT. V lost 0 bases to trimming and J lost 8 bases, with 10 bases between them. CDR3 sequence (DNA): TGTGCCAGCAGTGACTCATCAGGGTACGGCTACACCTTC. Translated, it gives CASSDSSGYGYTF.

The CDR3 sequence: CASSLGGRADEAFF. The CDR3 DNA is TGTGCCAGCAGCTTGGGGGGCAGGGCCGATGAAGCTTTCTTT. This chain uses TRBV5-6 with TRBJ1-1, with D possibly being TRBD1 (5 bases). The CDR3 sequence is 14 residues long. Germline CDR1 SGHDT, CDR2 YYEEEE. V shed 0 bases and J shed 7 bases, with 13 bases lying between them.

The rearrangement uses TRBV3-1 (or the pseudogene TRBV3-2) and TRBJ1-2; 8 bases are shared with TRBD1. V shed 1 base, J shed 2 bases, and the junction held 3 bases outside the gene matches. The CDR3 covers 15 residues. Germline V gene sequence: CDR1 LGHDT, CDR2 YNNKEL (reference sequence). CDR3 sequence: CASSQGTGRNYGYTF. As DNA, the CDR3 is TGTGCCAGCAGCCAAGGGACAGGGCGAAACTATGGCTACACCTTC.

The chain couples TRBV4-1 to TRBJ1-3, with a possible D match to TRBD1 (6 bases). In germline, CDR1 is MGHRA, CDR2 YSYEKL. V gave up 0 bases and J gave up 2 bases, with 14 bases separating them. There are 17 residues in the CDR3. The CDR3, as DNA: TGCGCCAGCAGCCAAGACAGCAGGGGATCGGCTGGAAACACCATATATTTT. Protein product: CASSQDSRGSAGNTIYF.

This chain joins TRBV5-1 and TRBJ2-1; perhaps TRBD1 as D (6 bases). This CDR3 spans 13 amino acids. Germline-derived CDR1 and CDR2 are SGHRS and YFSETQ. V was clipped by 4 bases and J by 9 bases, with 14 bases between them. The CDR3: CASSTPRGVEQFF. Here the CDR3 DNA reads TGCGCCAGCAGCACCCCCAGGGGCGTTGAGCAGTTCTTC. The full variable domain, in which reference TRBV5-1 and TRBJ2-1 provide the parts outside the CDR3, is KAGVTQTPRYLIKTRGQQVTLSCSPISGHRSVSWYQQTPGQGLQFLFEYFSETQRNKGNFPGRFSGRQFSNSRSEMNVSTLELGDSALYLCASSTPRGVEQFFGPGTRLTVL.

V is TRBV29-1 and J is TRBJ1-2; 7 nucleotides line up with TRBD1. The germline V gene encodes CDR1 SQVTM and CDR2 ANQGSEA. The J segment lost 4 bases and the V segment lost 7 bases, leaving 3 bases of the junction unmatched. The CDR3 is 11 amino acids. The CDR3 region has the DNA TGCAGCGGCGGGACAGCCTATGGCTACACCTTC. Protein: CSGGTAYGYTF.

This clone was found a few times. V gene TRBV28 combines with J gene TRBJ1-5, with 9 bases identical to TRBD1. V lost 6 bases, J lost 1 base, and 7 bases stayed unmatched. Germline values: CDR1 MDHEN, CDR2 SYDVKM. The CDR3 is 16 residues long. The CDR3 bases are TGTGCCAGCAGACGCCGGGACAGGGTAAGCAATCAGCCCCAGCATTTT. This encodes CASRRRDRVSNQPQHF.

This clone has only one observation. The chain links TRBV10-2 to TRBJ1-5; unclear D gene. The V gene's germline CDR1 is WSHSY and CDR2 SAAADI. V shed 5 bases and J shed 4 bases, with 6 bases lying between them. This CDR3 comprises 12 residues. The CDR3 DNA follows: TGCGCCAGCAGTCTCGTGAATCAGCCCCAGCATTTT. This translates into CASSLVNQPQHF.

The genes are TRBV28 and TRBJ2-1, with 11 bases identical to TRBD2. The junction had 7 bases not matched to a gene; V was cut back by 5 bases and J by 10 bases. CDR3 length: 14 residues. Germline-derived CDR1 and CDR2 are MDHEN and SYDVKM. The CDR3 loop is CASSLSGGAREQFF. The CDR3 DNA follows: TGTGCCAGCAGTCTTAGCGGGGGGGCAAGGGAGCAGTTCTTC.

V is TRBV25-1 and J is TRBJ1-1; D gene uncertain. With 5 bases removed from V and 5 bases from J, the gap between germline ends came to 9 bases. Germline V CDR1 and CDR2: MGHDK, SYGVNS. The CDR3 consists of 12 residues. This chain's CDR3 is CASSYRGTEAFF. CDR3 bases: TGTGCCAGCAGTTACCGGGGAACTGAAGCTTTCTTT.

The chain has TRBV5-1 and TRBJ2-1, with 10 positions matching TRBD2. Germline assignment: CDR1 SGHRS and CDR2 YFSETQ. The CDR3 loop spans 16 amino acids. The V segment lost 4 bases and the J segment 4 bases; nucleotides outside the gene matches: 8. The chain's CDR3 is CASSPDSGGSYNEQFF. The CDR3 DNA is TGCGCCAGCAGCCCAGATAGCGGGGGGTCTTACAATGAGCAGTTCTTC.

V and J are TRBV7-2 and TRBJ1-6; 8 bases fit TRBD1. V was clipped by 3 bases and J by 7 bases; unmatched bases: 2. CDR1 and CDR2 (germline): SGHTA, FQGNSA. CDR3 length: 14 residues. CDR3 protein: CASSFTGGNSPLHF. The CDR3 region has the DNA TGTGCCAGCAGCTTCACAGGGGGAAATTCACCCCTCCACTTT.

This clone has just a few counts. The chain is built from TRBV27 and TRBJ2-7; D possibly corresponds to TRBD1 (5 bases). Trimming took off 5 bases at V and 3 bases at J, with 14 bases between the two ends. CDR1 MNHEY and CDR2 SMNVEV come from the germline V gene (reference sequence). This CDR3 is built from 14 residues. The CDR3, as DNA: TGTGCCAGCAGTACAACAGGTGGTGTCTACGAGCAGTACTTC. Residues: CASSTTGGVYEQYF.